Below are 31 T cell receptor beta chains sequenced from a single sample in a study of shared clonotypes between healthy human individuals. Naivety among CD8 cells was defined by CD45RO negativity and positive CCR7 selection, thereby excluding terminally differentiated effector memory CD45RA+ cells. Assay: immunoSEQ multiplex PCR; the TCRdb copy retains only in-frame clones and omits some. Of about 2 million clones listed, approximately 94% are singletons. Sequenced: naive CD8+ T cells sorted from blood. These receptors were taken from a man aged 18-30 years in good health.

CDR3 loop: CASSLLYGYTF. CDR3 nucleotides: TGTGCCAGCAGCTTGCTCTATGGCTACACCTTC. The rearrangement uses TRBV13 and TRBJ1-2; no clear D. V was clipped by 3 bases and J by 4 bases, with 3 bases between them. Germline V gene lookup returns CDR1 PRHDT and CDR2 FYEKMQ (reference sequence). The CDR3 has 11 residues.

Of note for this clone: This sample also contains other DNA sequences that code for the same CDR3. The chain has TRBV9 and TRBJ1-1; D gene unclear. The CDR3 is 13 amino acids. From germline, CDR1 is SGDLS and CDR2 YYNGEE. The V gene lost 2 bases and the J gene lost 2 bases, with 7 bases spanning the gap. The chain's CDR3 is CASSVAGNTEAFF. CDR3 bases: TGTGCCAGCAGCGTGGCCGGAAACACTGAAGCTTTCTTT. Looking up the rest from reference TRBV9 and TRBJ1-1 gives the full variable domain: DSGVTQTPKHLITATGQRVTLRCSPRSGDLSVYWYQQSLDQGLQFLIQYYNGEERAKGNILERFSAQQFPDLHSELNLSSLELGDSALYFCASSVAGNTEAFFGQGTRLTVV.

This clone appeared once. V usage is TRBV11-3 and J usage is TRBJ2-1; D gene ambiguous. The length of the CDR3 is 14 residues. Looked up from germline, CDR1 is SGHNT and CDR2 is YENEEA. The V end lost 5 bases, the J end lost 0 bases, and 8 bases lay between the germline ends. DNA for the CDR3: TGTGCCAGCAGCCCGTTCGGCTCCTACAATGAGCAGTTCTTC. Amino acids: CASSPFGSYNEQFF.

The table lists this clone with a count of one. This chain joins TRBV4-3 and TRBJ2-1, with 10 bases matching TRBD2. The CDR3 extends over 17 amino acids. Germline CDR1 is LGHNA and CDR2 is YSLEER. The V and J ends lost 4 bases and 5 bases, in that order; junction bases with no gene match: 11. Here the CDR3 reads CASSLGLAEEYDNEQFF. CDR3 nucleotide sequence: TGCGCCAGCAGCCTAGGACTAGCGGAGGAATACGACAATGAGCAGTTCTTC.

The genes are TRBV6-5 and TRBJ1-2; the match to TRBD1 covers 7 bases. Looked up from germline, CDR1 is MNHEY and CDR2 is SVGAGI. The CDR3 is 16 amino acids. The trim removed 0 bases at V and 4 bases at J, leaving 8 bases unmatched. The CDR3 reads CASSYSTGQKSYGYTF. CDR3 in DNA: TGTGCCAGCAGTTACTCTACGGGACAGAAGAGCTATGGCTACACCTTC.

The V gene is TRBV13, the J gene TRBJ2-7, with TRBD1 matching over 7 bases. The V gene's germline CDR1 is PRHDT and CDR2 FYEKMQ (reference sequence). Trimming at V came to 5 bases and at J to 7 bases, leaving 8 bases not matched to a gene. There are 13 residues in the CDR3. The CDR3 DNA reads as TGTGCCAGCAGCGCTCGGGACAGATTAGAGCAGTACTTC. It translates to CASSARDRLEQYF.

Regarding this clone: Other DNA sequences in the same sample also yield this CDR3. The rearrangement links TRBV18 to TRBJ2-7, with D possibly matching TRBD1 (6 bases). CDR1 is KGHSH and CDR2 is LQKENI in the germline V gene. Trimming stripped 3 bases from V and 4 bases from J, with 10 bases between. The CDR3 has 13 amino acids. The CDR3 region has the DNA TGTGCCAGCTCACCGAGGCAGGGGTACGAGCAGTACTTC. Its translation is CASSPRQGYEQYF.

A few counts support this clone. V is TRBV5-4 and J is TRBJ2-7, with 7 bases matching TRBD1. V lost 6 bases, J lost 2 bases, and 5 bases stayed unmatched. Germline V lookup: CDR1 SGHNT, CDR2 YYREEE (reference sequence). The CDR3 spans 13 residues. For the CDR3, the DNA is TGTGCCAGCACGACAGGGTTAGCCTACGAGCAGTACTTC. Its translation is CASTTGLAYEQYF.

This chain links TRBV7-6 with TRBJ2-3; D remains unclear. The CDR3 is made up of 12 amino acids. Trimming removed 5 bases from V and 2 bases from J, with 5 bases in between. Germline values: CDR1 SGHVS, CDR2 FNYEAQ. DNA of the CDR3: TGTGCCAGCAGCCCGGACACAGATACGCAGTATTTT. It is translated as CASSPDTDTQYF.

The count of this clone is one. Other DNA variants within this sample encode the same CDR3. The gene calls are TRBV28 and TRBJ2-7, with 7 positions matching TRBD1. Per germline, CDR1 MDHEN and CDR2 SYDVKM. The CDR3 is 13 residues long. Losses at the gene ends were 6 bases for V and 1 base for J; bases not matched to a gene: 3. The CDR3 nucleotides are TGTGCCAGCAGCCCGACAGGGTCCTACGAGCAGTACTTC. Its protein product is CASSPTGSYEQYF. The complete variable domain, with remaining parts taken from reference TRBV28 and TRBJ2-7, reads DVKVTQSSRYLVKRTGEKVFLECVQDMDHENMFWYRQDPGLGLRLIYFSYDVKMKEKGDIPEGYSVSREKKERFSLILESASTNQTSMYLCASSPTGSYEQYFGPGTRLTVT.

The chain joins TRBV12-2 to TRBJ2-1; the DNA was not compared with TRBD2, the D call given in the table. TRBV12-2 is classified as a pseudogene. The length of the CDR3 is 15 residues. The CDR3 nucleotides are TGTGCAAGTCGCTTACGTCCTAGCGGGAAGAATGAGCAGTTCTTC. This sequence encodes CASRLRPSGKNEQFF.

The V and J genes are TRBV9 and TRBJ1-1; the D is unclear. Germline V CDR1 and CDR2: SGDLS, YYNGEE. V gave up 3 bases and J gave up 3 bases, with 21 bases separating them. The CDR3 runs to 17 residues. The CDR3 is CASSAPHFGDGYTEAFF. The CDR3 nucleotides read TGTGCCAGCAGCGCACCTCATTTCGGCGACGGATACACTGAAGCTTTCTTT.

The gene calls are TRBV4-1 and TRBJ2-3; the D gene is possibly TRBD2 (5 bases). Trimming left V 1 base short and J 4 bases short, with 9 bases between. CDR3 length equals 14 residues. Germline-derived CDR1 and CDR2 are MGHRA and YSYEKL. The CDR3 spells CASSQVNGADTQYF. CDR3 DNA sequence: TGCGCCAGCAGCCAAGTTAACGGGGCAGATACGCAGTATTTT.

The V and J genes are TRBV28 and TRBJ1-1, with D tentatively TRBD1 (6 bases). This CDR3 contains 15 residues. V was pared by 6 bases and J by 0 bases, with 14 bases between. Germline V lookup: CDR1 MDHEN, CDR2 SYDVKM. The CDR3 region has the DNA TGTGCCAGCAGCTTAGGGGGGCGCCTGAACACTGAAGCTTTCTTT. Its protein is CASSLGGRLNTEAFF.

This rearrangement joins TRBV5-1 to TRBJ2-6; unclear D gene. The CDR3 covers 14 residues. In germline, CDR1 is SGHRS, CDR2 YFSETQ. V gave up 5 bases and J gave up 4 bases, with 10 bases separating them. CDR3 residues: CASSPVSGANVLTF. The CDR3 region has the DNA TGCGCCAGCAGTCCTGTCTCCGGGGCCAACGTCCTGACTTTC.

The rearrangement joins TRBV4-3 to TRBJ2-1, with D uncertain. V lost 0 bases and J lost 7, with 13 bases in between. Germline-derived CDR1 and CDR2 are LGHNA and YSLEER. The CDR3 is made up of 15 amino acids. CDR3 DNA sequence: TGCGCCAGCAGCCAAGATTCGGACCCCGGAAATGAGCAGTTCTTC. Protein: CASSQDSDPGNEQFF.

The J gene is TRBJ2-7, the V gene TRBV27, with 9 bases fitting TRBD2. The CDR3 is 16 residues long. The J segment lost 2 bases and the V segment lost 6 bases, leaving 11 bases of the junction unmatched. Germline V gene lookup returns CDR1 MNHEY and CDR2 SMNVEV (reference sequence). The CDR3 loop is CASSSQTSGDTYEQYF. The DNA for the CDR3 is TGTGCCAGCAGCTCTCAGACTAGCGGAGACACCTACGAGCAGTACTTC.

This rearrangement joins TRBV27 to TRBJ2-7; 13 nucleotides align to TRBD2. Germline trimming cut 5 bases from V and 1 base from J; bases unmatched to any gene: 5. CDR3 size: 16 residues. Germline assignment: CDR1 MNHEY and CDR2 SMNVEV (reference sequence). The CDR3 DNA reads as TGTGCCAGCAGTGTCCGACTAGCGGGGGGATCCTACGAGCAGTACTTC. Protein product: CASSVRLAGGSYEQYF.

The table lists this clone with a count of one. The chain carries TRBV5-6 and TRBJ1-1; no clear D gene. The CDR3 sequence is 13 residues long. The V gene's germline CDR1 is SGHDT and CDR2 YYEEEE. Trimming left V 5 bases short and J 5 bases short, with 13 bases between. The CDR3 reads CASSEGAGTEAFF. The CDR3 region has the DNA TGTGCCAGCAGTGAGGGCGCGGGTACTGAAGCTTTCTTT.

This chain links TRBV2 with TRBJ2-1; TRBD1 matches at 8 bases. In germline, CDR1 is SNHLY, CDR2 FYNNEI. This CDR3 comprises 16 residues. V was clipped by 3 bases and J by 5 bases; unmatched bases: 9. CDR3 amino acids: CASSDPDRGKNNEQFF. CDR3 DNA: TGTGCCAGCAGTGACCCTGACAGGGGTAAGAACAATGAGCAGTTCTTC.

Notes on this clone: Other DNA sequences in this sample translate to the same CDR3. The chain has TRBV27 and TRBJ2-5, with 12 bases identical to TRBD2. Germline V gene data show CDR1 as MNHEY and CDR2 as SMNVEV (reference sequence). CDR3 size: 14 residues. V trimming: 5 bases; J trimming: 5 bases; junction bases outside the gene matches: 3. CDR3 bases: TGTGCCAGCAGTCTAGCGGGAGGGCTTGAGACCCAGTACTTC. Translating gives CASSLAGGLETQYF.

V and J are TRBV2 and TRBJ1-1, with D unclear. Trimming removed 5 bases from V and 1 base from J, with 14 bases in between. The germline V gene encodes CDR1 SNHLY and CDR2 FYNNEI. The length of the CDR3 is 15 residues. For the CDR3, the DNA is TGTGCCAGCAGTCCGGTTGCGGGATCGAACACTGAAGCTTTCTTT. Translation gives CASSPVAGSNTEAFF.

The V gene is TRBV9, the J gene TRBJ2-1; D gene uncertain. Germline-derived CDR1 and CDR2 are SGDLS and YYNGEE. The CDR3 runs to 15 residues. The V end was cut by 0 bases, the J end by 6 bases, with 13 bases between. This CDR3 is CASSVVTAGLNEQFF. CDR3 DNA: TGTGCCAGCAGCGTAGTGACTGCCGGGCTCAATGAGCAGTTCTTC.

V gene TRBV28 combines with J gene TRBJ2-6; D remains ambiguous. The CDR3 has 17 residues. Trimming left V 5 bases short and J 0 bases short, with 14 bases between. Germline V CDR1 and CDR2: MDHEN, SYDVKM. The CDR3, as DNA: TGTGCCAGCAGTCCATACATTTGGGCCTCTGGGGCCAACGTCCTGACTTTC. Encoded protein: CASSPYIWASGANVLTF. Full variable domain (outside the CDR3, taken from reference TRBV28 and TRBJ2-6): DVKVTQSSRYLVKRTGEKVFLECVQDMDHENMFWYRQDPGLGLRLIYFSYDVKMKEKGDIPEGYSVSREKKERFSLILESASTNQTSMYLCASSPYIWASGANVLTFGAGSRLTVL.

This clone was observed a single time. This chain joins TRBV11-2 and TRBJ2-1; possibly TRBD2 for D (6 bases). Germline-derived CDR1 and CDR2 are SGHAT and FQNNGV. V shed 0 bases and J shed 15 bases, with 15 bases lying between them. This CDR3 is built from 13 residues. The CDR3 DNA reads TGTGCCAGCAGCTTAGATCCCGGGGGATTGGGGTTCTTC. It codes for CASSLDPGGLGFF.

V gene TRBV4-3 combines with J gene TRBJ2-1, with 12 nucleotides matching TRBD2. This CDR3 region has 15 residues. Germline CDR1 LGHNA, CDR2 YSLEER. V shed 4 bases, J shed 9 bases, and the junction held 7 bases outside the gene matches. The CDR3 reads CASSPTSGSDGEQFF. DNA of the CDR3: TGCGCCAGCAGCCCGACTAGCGGGAGCGACGGTGAGCAGTTCTTC.

In nucleotides, the CDR3 is TGTGCCAGCAGTACCGGGACTAGTTCTAACCATGAGCAGTTCTTC. Amino acids: CASSTGTSSNHEQFF. The V gene is TRBV9, the J gene TRBJ2-1; the match to TRBD2 covers 8 bases. The junction had 12 bases not matched to a gene; V was cut back by 5 bases and J by 8 bases. This CDR3 is 15 amino acids long. Germline values: CDR1 SGDLS, CDR2 YYNGEE.

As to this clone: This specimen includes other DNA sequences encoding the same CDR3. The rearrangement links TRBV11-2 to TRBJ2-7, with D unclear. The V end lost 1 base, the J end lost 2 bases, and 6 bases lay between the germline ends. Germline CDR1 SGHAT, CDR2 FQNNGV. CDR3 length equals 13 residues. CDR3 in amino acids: CASSLATAYEQYF. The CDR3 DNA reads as TGTGCCAGCAGCTTAGCCACAGCCTACGAGCAGTACTTC. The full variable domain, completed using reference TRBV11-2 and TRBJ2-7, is EAGVAQSPRYKIIEKRQSVAFWCNPISGHATLYWYQQILGQGPKLLIQFQNNGVVDDSQLPKDRFSAERLKGVDSTLKIQPAKLEDSAVYLCASSLATAYEQYFGPGTRLTVT.

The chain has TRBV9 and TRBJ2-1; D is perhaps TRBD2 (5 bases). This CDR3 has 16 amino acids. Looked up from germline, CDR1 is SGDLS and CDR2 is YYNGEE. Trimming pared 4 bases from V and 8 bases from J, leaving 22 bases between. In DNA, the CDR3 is TGTGCCAGCAGCCCTGAGGGAGCGCCTGGAGTTGATGAGCAGTTCTTC. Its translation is CASSPEGAPGVDEQFF.

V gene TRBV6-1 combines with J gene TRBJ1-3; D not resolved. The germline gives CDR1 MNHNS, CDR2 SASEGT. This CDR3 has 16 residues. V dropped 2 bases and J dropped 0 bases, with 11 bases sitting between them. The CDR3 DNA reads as TGTGCCAGCAGTGAACTACCGGCCTTCTCTGGAAACACCATATATTTT. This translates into CASSELPAFSGNTIYF.

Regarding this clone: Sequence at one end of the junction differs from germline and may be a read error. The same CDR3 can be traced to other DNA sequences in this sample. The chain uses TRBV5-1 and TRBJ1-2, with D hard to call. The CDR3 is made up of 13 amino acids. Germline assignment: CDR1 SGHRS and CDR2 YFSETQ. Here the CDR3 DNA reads TGCGCCAGCAGCCCCGATAAGAGCTATCTCTACACCTTT. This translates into CASSPDKSYLYTF.